Below, one T cell receptor (beta chain) is given with its context. The V segment lost 2 bases and the J segment 3 bases; nucleotides outside the gene matches: 2. Germline assignment: CDR1 SGDLS and CDR2 YYNGEE. This CDR3 is 14 amino acids long. The sample comes from a study of cytomegalovirus exposure and HLA in healthy donors. Here immunoSEQ multiplex PCR was the method, and the copy in TCRdb shows in-frame clones only, minus some. The sample lists 150,000 to 200,000 clones; more than 75% were seen once. V gene TRBV9 combines with J gene TRBJ2-7; TRBD2 matches 10 bases. Sequencing input: PBMCs. This TCR came from a man in his late teens or twenties in good health and CMV-seropositive. CDR3 residues: CASSVSSGSYEQYF. DNA for the CDR3: TGTGCCAGCAGCGTCTCTAGCGGGAGCTACGAGCAGTACTTC.